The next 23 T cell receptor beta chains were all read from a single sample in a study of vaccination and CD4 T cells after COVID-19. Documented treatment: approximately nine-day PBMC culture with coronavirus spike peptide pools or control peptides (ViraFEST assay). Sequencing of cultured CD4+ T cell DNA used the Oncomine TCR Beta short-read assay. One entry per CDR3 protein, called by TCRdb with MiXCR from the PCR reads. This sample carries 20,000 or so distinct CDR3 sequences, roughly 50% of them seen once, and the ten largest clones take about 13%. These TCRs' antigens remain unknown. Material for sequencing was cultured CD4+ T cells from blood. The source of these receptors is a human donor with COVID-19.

CDR3 sequence: CSARKYAGRGSSRDSYEQYF. As DNA, the CDR3 is TGCAGTGCTAGGAAATACGCCGGCAGGGGATCGAGCAGAGACTCCTACGAGCAGTACTTC. This chain uses TRBV20-1 with TRBJ2-7, with D maybe TRBD1 (6 bases). V dropped 3 bases and J dropped 0 bases, with 30 bases sitting between them. Germline V lookup: CDR1 DFQATT, CDR2 SNEGSKA (reference sequence). The CDR3 contains 20 residues.

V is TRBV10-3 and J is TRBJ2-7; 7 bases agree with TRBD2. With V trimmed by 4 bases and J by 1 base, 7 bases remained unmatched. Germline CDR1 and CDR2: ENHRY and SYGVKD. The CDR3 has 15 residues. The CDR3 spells CAISVGASGSYEQYF. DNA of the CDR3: TGTGCCATCAGTGTTGGTGCTAGCGGATCCTACGAGCAGTACTTC.

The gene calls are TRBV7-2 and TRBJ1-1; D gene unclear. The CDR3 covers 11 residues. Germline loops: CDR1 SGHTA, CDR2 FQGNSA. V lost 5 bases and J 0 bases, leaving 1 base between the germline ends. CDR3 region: CASSVNTEAFF. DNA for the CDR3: TGTGCCAGCAGCGTGAACACTGAAGCTTTCTTT.

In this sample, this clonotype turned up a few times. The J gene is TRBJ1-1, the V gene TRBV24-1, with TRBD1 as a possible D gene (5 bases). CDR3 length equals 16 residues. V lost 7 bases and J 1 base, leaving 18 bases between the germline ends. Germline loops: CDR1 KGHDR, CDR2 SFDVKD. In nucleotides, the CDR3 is TGTGCCACCAGCCCCTCGGGGGTTCTGGGGAACACTGAAGCTTTCTTT. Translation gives CATSPSGVLGNTEAFF.

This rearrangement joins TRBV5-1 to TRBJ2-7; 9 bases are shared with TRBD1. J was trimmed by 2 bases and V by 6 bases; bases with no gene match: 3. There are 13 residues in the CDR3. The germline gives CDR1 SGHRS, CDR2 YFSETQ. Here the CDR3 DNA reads TGCGCCAGCAAACAGGGGGCCACCTACGAGCAGTACTTC. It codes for CASKQGATYEQYF.

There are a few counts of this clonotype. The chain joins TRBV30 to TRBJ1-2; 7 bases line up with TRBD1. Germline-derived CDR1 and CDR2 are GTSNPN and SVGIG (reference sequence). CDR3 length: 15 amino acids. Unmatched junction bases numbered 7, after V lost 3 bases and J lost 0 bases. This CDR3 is CAWRAGGWANYGYTF. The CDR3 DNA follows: TGTGCCTGGAGGGCAGGGGGGTGGGCTAACTATGGCTACACCTTC.

CDR3 nucleotides: TGTGCCAGCAGACGACAGGTATCACCCTACGAGCAGTACTTC. This encodes CASRRQVSPYEQYF. The chain links TRBV6-1 to TRBJ2-7, with D perhaps TRBD1 (6 bases). V was cut by 6 bases and J by 2 bases, with 14 bases left in between. This CDR3 is 14 amino acids long. The germline V gene has CDR1 MNHNS and CDR2 SASEGT.

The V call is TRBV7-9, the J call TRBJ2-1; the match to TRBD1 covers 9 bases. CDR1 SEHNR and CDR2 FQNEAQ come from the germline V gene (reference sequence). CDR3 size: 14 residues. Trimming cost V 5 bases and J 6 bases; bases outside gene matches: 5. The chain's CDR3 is CASSPGQGPNEQFF. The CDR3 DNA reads TGTGCCAGCAGCCCGGGACAGGGCCCCAATGAGCAGTTCTTC.

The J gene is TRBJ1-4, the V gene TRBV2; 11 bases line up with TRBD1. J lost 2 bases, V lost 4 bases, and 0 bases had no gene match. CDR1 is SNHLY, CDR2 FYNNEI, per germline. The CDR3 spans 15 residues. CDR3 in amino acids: CASSGDRGTNEKLFF. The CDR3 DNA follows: TGTGCCAGCAGTGGGGACAGGGGGACTAATGAAAAACTGTTTTTT.

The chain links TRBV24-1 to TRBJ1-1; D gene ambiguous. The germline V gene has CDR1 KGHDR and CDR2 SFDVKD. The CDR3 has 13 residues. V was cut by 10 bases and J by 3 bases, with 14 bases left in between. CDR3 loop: CATRLGSDTEAFF. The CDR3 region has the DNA TGTGCCACTCGCCTGGGGTCGGACACTGAAGCTTTCTTT.

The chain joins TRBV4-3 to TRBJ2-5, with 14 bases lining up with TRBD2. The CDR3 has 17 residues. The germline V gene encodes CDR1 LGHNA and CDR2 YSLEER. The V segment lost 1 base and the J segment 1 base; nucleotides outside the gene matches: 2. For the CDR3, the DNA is TGCGCCAGCAGCCAAGGGACTAGCGGGGGGCCCCAAGAGACCCAGTACTTC. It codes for CASSQGTSGGPQETQYF.

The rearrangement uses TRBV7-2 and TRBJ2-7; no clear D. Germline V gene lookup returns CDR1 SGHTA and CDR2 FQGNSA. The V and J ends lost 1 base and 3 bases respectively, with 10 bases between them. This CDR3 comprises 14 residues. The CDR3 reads CASSLGGSVYEQYF. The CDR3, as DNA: TGTGCCAGCAGCTTAGGTGGGTCGGTCTACGAGCAGTACTTC.

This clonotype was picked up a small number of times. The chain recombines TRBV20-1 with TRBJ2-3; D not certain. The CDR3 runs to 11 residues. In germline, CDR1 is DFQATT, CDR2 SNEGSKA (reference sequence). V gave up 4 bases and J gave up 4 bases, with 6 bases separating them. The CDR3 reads CSANTADTQYF. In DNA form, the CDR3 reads TGCAGTGCTAACACAGCAGATACGCAGTATTTT.

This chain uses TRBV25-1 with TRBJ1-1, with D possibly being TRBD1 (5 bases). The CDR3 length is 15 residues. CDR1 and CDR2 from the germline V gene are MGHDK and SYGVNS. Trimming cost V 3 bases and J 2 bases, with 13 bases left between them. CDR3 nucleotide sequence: TGTGCCAGCAGTGATCCACGGGGACGAAACACTGAAGCTTTCTTT. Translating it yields CASSDPRGRNTEAFF. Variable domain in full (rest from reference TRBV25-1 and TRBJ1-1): EADIYQTPRYLVIGTGKKITLECSQTMGHDKMYWYQQDPGMELHLIHYSYGVNSTEKGDLSSESTVSRIRTEHFPLTLESARPSHTSQYLCASSDPRGRNTEAFFGQGTRLTVV.

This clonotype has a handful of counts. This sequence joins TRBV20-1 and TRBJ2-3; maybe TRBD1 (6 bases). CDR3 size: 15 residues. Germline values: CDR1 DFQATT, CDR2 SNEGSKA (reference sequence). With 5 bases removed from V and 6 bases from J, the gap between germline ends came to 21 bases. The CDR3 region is CSADLRQVQVDTQYF. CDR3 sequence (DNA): TGCAGTGCTGACTTAAGACAGGTACAAGTTGATACGCAGTATTTT.

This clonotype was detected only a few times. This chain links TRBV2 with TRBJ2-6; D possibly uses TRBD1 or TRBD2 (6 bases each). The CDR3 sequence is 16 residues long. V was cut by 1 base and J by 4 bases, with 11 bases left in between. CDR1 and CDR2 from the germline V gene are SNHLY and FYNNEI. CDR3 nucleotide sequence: TGTGCCAGCAGTGAAGTTCGGGGGCAAGGGGCCAACGTCCTGACTTTC. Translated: CASSEVRGQGANVLTF. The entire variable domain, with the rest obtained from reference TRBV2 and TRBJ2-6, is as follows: EPEVTQTPSHQVTQMGQEVILRCVPISNHLYFYWYRQILGQKVEFLVSFYNNEISEKSEIFDDQFSVERPDGSNFTLKIRSTKLEDSAMYFCASSEVRGQGANVLTFGAGSRLTVL.

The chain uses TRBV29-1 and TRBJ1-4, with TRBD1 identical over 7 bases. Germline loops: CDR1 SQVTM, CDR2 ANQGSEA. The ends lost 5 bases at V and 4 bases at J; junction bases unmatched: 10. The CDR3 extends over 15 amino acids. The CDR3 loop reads CSVKRQGGINEKLFF. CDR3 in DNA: TGCAGCGTTAAGCGACAGGGTGGGATTAATGAAAAACTGTTTTTT.

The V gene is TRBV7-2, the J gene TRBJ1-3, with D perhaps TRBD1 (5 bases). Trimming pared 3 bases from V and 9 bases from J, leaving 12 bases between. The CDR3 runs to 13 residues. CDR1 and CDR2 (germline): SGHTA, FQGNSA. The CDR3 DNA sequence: TGTGCCAGCAGCTTGGGCGTGGGGGGCACCATATATTTT. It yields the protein CASSLGVGGTIYF.

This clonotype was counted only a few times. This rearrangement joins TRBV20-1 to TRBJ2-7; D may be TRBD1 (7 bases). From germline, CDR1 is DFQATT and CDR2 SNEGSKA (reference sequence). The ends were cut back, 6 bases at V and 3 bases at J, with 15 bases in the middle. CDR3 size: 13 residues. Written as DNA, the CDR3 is TGCAGTGCCAGGGGGGCGGCCGACTACGAGCAGTACTTC. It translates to CSARGAADYEQYF.

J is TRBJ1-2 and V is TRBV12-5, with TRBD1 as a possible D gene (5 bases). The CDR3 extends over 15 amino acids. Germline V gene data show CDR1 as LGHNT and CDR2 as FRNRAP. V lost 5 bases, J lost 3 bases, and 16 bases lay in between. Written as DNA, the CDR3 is TGTGCTAGTGGTCCTGGGACCGCTGGAGACTATGGCTACACCTTC. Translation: CASGPGTAGDYGYTF.

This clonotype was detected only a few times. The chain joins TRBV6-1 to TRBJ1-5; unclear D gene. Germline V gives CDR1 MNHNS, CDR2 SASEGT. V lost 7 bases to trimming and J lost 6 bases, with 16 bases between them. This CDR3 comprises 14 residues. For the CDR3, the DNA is TGTGCCAGCACCCCGGGAGGGTTAGGTCAGCCCCAGCATTTT. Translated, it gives CASTPGGLGQPQHF.

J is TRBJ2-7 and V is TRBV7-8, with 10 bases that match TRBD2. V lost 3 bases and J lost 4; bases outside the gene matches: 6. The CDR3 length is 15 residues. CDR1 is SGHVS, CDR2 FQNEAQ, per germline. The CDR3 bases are TGTGCCAGCAGCTTTAGTAGCGGGGGGCTGTACGAGCAGTACTTC. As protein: CASSFSSGGLYEQYF.

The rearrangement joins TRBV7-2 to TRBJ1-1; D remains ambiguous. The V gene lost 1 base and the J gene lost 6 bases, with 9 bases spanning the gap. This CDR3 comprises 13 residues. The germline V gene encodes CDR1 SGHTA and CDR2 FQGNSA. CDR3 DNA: TGTGCCAGCAGCTTAGGGGTAGGGCCTGAAGCTTTCTTT. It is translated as CASSLGVGPEAFF.